This T cell receptor (beta chain) comes out of a study of CD4 T cells in relation to SARS-CoV-2 and coronaviruses. Overall study context: The negative reference was HIV-1 Nef peptide pool or peptide-free culture. Crossreactive spike epitopes shared across donors were mapped to their HLA restriction. Study-level results: No crossreactivity against non-spike viral proteins was tested here. In 55% to 75% of donors, memory CD4+ clonotypes crossrecognized SARS-CoV-2 and at least one common cold coronavirus spike.

There are 12 residues in the CDR3. The trim removed 6 bases at V and 4 bases at J, leaving 2 bases unmatched. Germline V gene data show CDR1 as LNHDA and CDR2 as SQIVND (reference sequence). TCRdb's copy holds only in-frame clones and misses some; the assay was immunoSEQ multiplex PCR. This sample carries over 15,000 clones, roughly 77% of them seen once, and the ten largest clones take about 29%. CD4+ T cells from unexposed donors were obtained before the COVID-19 pandemic (2011-2018). After approximately 10 days of culture, CD4+ T cells were isolated. To note about this clone: Antigen: not known.

Specimen: CD4+ T cells from PBMCs, cultured in vitro. This receptor was obtained from a human donor in good health. This chain uses TRBV19 with TRBJ1-1; TRBD1 matches 7 bases. In DNA form, the CDR3 reads TGTGCCAGTAGGGGACAGTTCACTGAAGCTTTCTTT. Residues: CASRGQFTEAFF.